Included here is one T cell receptor (beta chain) sequence, with context. Random hexamers were used to reverse transcribe the RNA input (0.5 to 1 ug). The method of amplification for TCR beta CDR3 was immunoSEQ multiplex PCR, covering 54 Vbeta and 13 Jbeta. MiXCR, run by TCRdb on the immunoSEQ multiplex PCR reads, gives a single entry per CDR3 protein. The data contain about 300,000 distinct CDR3 sequences, almost 85% of them singletons. The record originates from a study of CD8 T cells in Susac syndrome. This CDR3 has 13 amino acids. Per the germline V gene, CDR1 is DFQATT and CDR2 is SNEGSKA (reference sequence). J gave up 2 bases and V 6 bases, and 7 bases lay outside the gene matches.

This chain links TRBV20-1 with TRBJ2-7; TRBD2 matches 7 bases. Sequenced material: CD8+ T cells from PBMCs. The sequence came from a human donor with multiple sclerosis. CDR3 sequence (DNA): TGCAGTGCCGCGGGGGACGCCACCTACGAGCAGTACTTC. It is translated as CSAAGDATYEQYF.